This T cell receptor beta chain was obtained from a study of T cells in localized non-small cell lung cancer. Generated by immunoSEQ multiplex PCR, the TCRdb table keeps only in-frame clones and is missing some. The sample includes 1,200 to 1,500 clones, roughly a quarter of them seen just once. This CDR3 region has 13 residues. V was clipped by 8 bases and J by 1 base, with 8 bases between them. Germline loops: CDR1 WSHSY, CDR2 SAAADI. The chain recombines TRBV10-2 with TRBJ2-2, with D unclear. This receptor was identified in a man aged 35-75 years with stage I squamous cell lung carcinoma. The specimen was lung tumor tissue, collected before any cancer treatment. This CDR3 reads CASGKGNTGELFF. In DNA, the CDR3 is TGCGCCAGCGGAAAGGGGAACACCGGGGAGCTGTTTTTT.